These 8 T cell receptor beta chains came from one sample sequenced in a study of blood T cells in healthy people across ages. Together with a sample-barcoded 5' primer, a J-beta primer mix was included in a second PCR lasting roughly 6 to 12 cycles. TCRdb reanalysed the 5' RACE reads using MiXCR and keeps one entry per CDR3 protein. In the table there are roughly 800,000 distinct CDR3 sequences, around 36% of which are singletons. The sequencing sample was made of blood. The receptors here all came from a man in his late teens or twenties in good health.

The CDR3 sequence: CASSGRDLNQPQHF. The CDR3 nucleotides are TGTGCCAGCAGCGGCCGGGACCTCAATCAGCCCCAGCATTTT. The chain joins TRBV7-9 to TRBJ1-5; D might be TRBD1 (5 bases). Germline CDR1 is SEHNR and CDR2 is FQNEAQ (reference sequence). The V gene lost 5 bases and the J gene lost 3 bases, with 11 bases spanning the gap. The CDR3 has 14 amino acids.

This clonotype was found a few times. This rearrangement joins TRBV9 to TRBJ2-5, with D tentatively TRBD1 (7 bases). Germline V gives CDR1 SGDLS, CDR2 YYNGEE. The CDR3 has 15 amino acids. Trimming pared 5 bases from V and 7 bases from J, leaving 21 bases between. In DNA, the CDR3 is TGTGCCAGCAGTGCGGGACAGACAACCCGGGGGACCCAGTACTTC. Translation gives CASSAGQTTRGTQYF. Full variable domain (outside the CDR3, taken from reference TRBV9 and TRBJ2-5): DSGVTQTPKHLITATGQRVTLRCSPRSGDLSVYWYQQSLDQGLQFLIQYYNGEERAKGNILERFSAQQFPDLHSELNLSSLELGDSALYFCASSAGQTTRGTQYFGPGTRLLVL.

The chain couples TRBV6-2 or TRBV6-3 to TRBJ1-5; D is uncertain. This CDR3 contains 14 residues. V was pared by 3 bases and J by 6 bases, with 12 bases between. Looked up from germline, CDR1 is MNHEY and CDR2 is SVGEGT. CDR3 residues: CASSYRGLTQPQHF. CDR3 DNA: TGTGCCAGCAGTTATAGAGGGCTTACTCAGCCCCAGCATTTT.

As concerns this clonotype: Since a much larger clone is just one base distant, this may be a read error. This chain links TRBV15 with TRBJ1-2, with 9 bases lining up with TRBD1. With 2 bases clipped from V and 10 bases from J, the junction kept 14 bases outside the gene matches. CDR1 is LNHNV, CDR2 YYDKDF, per germline (reference sequence). This CDR3 is built from 16 residues. CDR3: CATSRTSGQGSSAYTF. CDR3 bases: TGTGCCACCAGCAGAACCTCGGGACAGGGAAGCTCGGCCTACACCTTC.

The chain joins TRBV4-1 to TRBJ2-7, with 7 bases that match TRBD2. This CDR3 region has 15 residues. V was clipped by 0 bases and J by 3 bases; unmatched bases: 5. The V gene's germline CDR1 is MGHRA and CDR2 YSYEKL. CDR3 protein: CASSQDRGVGYEQYF. In DNA form, the CDR3 reads TGCGCCAGCAGCCAAGATCGGGGGGTGGGCTACGAGCAGTACTTC.

The rearrangement joins TRBV2 to TRBJ2-1, with 10 nucleotides matching TRBD1. Losses at the gene ends were 8 bases for V and 0 bases for J; bases not matched to a gene: 4. CDR3 length equals 15 residues. The germline gives CDR1 SNHLY, CDR2 FYNNEI. The CDR3 region has the DNA TGTGCCAGCGGGACAGGGGAAAGCTCCTACAATGAGCAGTTCTTC. This gives the protein CASGTGESSYNEQFF.

The V and J genes are TRBV3-1 and TRBJ2-5, with TRBD2 identical over 7 bases. Germline trimming cut 4 bases from V and 5 bases from J; bases unmatched to any gene: 10. The CDR3 sequence is 15 residues long. Germline CDR1 reads LGHDT; CDR2 reads YNNKEL (reference sequence). For the CDR3, the DNA is TGTGCCAGCAGCCCCACTCTGAGCGGGGATGAGACCCAGTACTTC. Protein product: CASSPTLSGDETQYF.

The chain's CDR3 is CATEGPPTFF. The CDR3 DNA sequence: TGTGCCACCGAGGGACCTCCGACGTTCTTT. This rearrangement joins TRBV12-3 or TRBV12-4 to TRBJ1-1, with D maybe TRBD1 (5 bases). Trimming pared 10 bases from V and 14 bases from J, leaving 17 bases between. The CDR3 extends over 10 amino acids.